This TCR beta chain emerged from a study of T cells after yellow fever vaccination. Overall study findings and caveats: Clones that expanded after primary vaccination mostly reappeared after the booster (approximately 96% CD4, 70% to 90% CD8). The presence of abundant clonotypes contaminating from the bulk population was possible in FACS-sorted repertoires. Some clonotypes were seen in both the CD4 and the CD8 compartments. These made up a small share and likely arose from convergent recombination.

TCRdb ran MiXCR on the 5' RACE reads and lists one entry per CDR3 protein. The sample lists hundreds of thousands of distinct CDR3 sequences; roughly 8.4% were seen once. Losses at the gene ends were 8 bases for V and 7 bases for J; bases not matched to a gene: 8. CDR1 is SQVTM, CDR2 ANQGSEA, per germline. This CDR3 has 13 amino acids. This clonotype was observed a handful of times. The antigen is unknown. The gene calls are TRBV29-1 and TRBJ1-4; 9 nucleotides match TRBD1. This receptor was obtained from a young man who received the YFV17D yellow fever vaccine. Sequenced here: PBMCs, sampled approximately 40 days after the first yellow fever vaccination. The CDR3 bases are TGCAGCTATTACGGGACAGGGTCTGAAAAACTGTTTTTT. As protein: CSYYGTGSEKLFF.